Below are 24 T cell receptor beta chains sequenced from a single sample in a study of breast tumors, draining lymph nodes, adjacent tissues. Breast cancer patients provided tissue from their axillary draining lymph nodes. TCRdb re-analysed the multiplex PCR reads in MiXCR, keeping a single row per CDR3 protein. The repertoire holds about 130,000 distinct CDR3 sequences, over 20% seen once, with about 2.2% in the top ten. Sequences were obtained from axillary lymph node tissue. The receptor set was obtained from a female donor with breast cancer. Some clones in this sample may be carry-over from other donors' samples.

This chain links TRBV28 with TRBJ2-7; TRBD2 matches 12 bases. CDR3 length equals 12 residues. The germline V gene has CDR1 MDHEN and CDR2 SYDVKM. The CDR3 loop reads CKTSGRIHEQYF. DNA of the CDR3: TGTAAGACTAGCGGGAGAATCCACGAGCAGTACTTC.

This clonotype was seen many times. The V and J genes are TRBV29-1 and TRBJ2-5, with D possibly matching TRBD2 (6 bases). V shed 1 base and J shed 4 bases, with 10 bases lying between them. The V gene's germline CDR1 is SQVTM and CDR2 ANQGSEA. The CDR3 is 13 amino acids. This CDR3 reads CSVEGHGGETQYF. CDR3 sequence (DNA): TGCAGCGTTGAAGGGCACGGGGGAGAGACCCAGTACTTC. Looking up the rest from reference TRBV29-1 and TRBJ2-5 gives the full variable domain: SAVISQKPSRDICQRGTSLTIQCQVDSQVTMMFWYRQQPGQSLTLIATANQGSEATYESGFVIDKFPISRPNLTFSTLTVSNMSPEDSSIYLCSVEGHGGETQYFGPGTRLLVL.

This clonotype was recorded at least ten times. J is TRBJ2-3 and V is TRBV30; 8 nucleotides agree with TRBD2. This CDR3 region has 14 residues. After removal of 4 bases from V and 4 bases from J, the junction contained 7 bases not matched to a gene. The germline gives CDR1 GTSNPN, CDR2 SVGIG (reference sequence). This CDR3 reads CAWTAGGLADTQYF. In DNA form, the CDR3 reads TGTGCCTGGACGGCGGGAGGACTAGCAGATACGCAGTATTTT.

Comment on this clonotype: A single base separates this from a much larger clone, so it may be a read error. The chain has TRBV6-6 and TRBJ2-3; D may be TRBD1 or TRBD2 (5 bases each). This CDR3 has 14 amino acids. Germline loops: CDR1 MNHNY, CDR2 SVGAGI (reference sequence). This chain's CDR3 is CASSSPGSTGTQYF. DNA of the CDR3: TGTGCCAGCAGTTCCCCGGGGAGCACAGGTACGCAGTATTTT.

This clonotype was seen ten or more times. This chain connects TRBV11-2 to TRBJ2-1, with D tentatively TRBD1 or TRBD2 (6 bases each). V shed 3 bases and J shed 9 bases, with 15 bases lying between them. This CDR3 comprises 14 residues. The germline V gene encodes CDR1 SGHAT and CDR2 FQNNGV. The CDR3 here is CASSFNTRGVEQFF. In DNA form, the CDR3 reads TGTGCCAGCAGCTTTAACACTAGGGGGGTTGAGCAGTTCTTC.

This clonotype has just a few counts. The chain joins TRBV28 to TRBJ1-4; unclear D gene. V dropped 7 bases and J dropped 2 bases, with 5 bases sitting between them. Germline V gene data show CDR1 as MDHEN and CDR2 as SYDVKM. The CDR3 is 12 residues long. The CDR3 loop is CASKITNEKLFF. CDR3 nucleotide sequence: TGTGCCAGCAAAATCACTAATGAAAAACTGTTTTTT.

In this sample, this clonotype turned up a few times. One junction end does not reproduce the germline sequence, and a read error may be involved. The rearrangement uses TRBV7-9 and TRBJ2-3, with D possibly matching TRBD1 (6 bases). Per the germline V gene, CDR1 is SEHNR and CDR2 is FQNEAQ (reference sequence). The CDR3 loop spans 15 amino acids. This chain's CDR3 is CAGSLGAGAPDTQYF. The CDR3 region has the DNA TGTGCCGGCAGCTTAGGGGCAGGGGCTCCAGATACGCAGTATTTT.

This clonotype was picked up many times. The CDR3 reads CASSQGQGGSYEQYF. The CDR3 DNA reads TGTGCCAGCAGTCAGGGACAGGGTGGCTCCTACGAGCAGTACTTC. V is TRBV28 and J is TRBJ2-7; 9 nucleotides line up with TRBD1. The CDR3 covers 15 residues. With 5 bases clipped from V and 0 bases from J, the junction kept 5 bases outside the gene matches. Germline V gene sequence: CDR1 MDHEN, CDR2 SYDVKM.

The chain links TRBV29-1 to TRBJ2-1, with D possibly being TRBD1 or TRBD2 (5 bases each). V shed 7 bases and J shed 5 bases, with 24 bases lying between them. The CDR3 runs to 16 residues. The germline V gene encodes CDR1 SQVTM and CDR2 ANQGSEA. The CDR3 sequence: CSGTGTRDLRNNEQFF. The CDR3 coding sequence is TGCAGCGGTACCGGGACCAGAGATCTCCGGAACAATGAGCAGTTCTTC.

This clonotype was picked up many times. This sequence joins TRBV5-1 and TRBJ2-7; TRBD1 matches at 7 bases. V dropped 4 bases and J dropped 4; count of bases not matched to a gene: 5. The CDR3 loop spans 13 amino acids. Germline CDR1 reads SGHRS; CDR2 reads YFSETQ. CDR3 protein: CASSRGDSYEQYF. The CDR3 DNA follows: TGCGCCAGCAGCAGAGGGGACAGTTACGAGCAGTACTTC.

The V gene is TRBV7-9, the J gene TRBJ2-7; TRBD2 matches 10 bases. Germline V gene lookup returns CDR1 SEHNR and CDR2 FQNEAQ (reference sequence). V gave up 5 bases and J gave up 4 bases; unmatched junction bases: 14. The CDR3 spans 17 residues. The CDR3 sequence is CASSTTAPSGRGYEQYF. The DNA for the CDR3 is TGTGCCAGCAGCACGACAGCGCCCAGCGGGAGGGGATACGAGCAGTACTTC.

Regarding this clonotype: One base away lies a much larger clone, so this may be a sequencing read error. The CDR3 reads CASGDGFSGNTMYF. CDR3 coding DNA: TGCGCCAGCGGGGACGGATTTTCTGGAAACACCATGTATTTT. The chain recombines TRBV10-1 with TRBJ1-3; D might be TRBD1 (5 bases). CDR1 and CDR2 from the germline V gene are WNHNN and SYGVQD (reference sequence). The CDR3 spans 14 residues.

Worth noting for this clonotype: The junction departs from germline at one end; a sequencing error may be responsible. The J gene is TRBJ2-1, the V gene TRBV5-1, with 14 bases matching TRBD2. CDR1 and CDR2 (germline): SGHRS, YFSETQ. CDR3 length: 17 residues. In nucleotides, the CDR3 is TGCGCCAGCAGCACGGGACTAGCGGGAGAGTCCTCCAATGAGCAGTTCTTC. Translated: CASSTGLAGESSNEQFF.

In its sample, this clonotype was seen many times. The rearrangement uses TRBV7-2 and TRBJ2-7; 11 bases are a match to TRBD2. Germline V CDR1 and CDR2: SGHTA, FQGNSA. This CDR3 spans 15 amino acids. V shed 4 bases, J shed 4 bases, and the junction held 6 bases outside the gene matches. The CDR3 loop reads CASSSTSGSMYEQYF. CDR3 DNA sequence: TGTGCCAGCAGCTCAACTAGCGGGAGTATGTACGAGCAGTACTTC.

This clonotype was recorded once. One base away lies a much larger clone, so this may be a sequencing read error. Because it lacks the conserved phenylalanine or tryptophan at the end, this CDR3 is likely a read error. This chain joins TRBV18 and TRBJ1-2; no reliable D call. This CDR3 is built from 15 residues. CDR1 is KGHSH, CDR2 LQKENI, per germline. Trimming cost V 3 bases and J 1 base, with 12 bases left between them. CDR3 sequence: CASSPETEINYGYTC. CDR3 DNA: TGTGCCAGCTCACCGGAAACAGAGATTAACTATGGCTACACCTGC.

The chain couples TRBV28 to TRBJ1-5, with 12 bases aligning to TRBD1. From germline, CDR1 is MDHEN and CDR2 SYDVKM. The CDR3 sequence is 18 residues long. V lost 4 bases and J lost 5; bases outside the gene matches: 12. In DNA form, the CDR3 reads TGTGCCAGCAGTTATGGGGGGCGGGACAGGGGGCTCGATCAGCCCCAGCATTTT. Its protein product is CASSYGGRDRGLDQPQHF.

Many counts were recorded for this clonotype. The chain joins TRBV7-2 to TRBJ1-4; 8 bases are a match to TRBD1. Germline assignment: CDR1 SGHTA and CDR2 FQGNSA. There are 15 residues in the CDR3. Trimming removed 1 base from V and 10 bases from J; junction bases left unmatched: 8. The CDR3 DNA reads TGTGCCAGCAGCTTAGGGTCAGGGGGCACCGGAAAACTGTTTTTT. Translating it yields CASSLGSGGTGKLFF.

This clonotype was observed many times. The chain employs TRBV19 and TRBJ2-2; D may be TRBD2 (6 bases). Trimming stripped 6 bases from V and 0 bases from J, with 8 bases between. Germline V gene lookup returns CDR1 LNHDA and CDR2 SQIVND (reference sequence). The length of the CDR3 is 14 residues. The CDR3: CASRLASNTGELFF. In nucleotides, the CDR3 is TGTGCCAGTAGACTAGCCTCGAACACCGGGGAGCTGTTTTTT.

This clonotype has ten or more counts. The rearrangement links TRBV27 to TRBJ2-5; perhaps TRBD1 as D (6 bases). The CDR3 extends over 14 amino acids. Germline V gene data show CDR1 as MNHEY and CDR2 as SMNVEV (reference sequence). V was pared by 5 bases and J by 4 bases, with 14 bases between. CDR3 region: CASSPWQGTETQYF. The CDR3 bases are TGTGCCAGCAGTCCTTGGCAGGGGACAGAGACCCAGTACTTC.

The V and J genes are TRBV28 and TRBJ1-2; possibly TRBD1 for D (5 bases). Trimming took 6 bases from V and 7 from J, leaving 12 bases between them. The CDR3 loop spans 12 amino acids. CDR1 and CDR2 from the germline V gene are MDHEN and SYDVKM. The CDR3 sequence: CASRGVTSGYTF. The CDR3 bases are TGTGCCAGCAGGGGGGTAACCTCTGGCTACACCTTC.

Ten or more counts support this clonotype. The V gene is TRBV5-1, the J gene TRBJ2-3, with 7 nucleotides matching TRBD1. The CDR3 has 16 amino acids. The junction had 21 bases not matched to a gene; V was cut back by 9 bases and J by 8 bases. Germline loops: CDR1 SGHRS, CDR2 YFSETQ. The CDR3 region has the DNA TGCGCCAAAACACCCCGCGACAGGGACGAACCGGGTACGCAGTATTTT. Protein sequence: CAKTPRDRDEPGTQYF.

V gene TRBV18 combines with J gene TRBJ1-5; D gene unclear. This CDR3 is 13 amino acids long. Trimming took off 2 bases at V and 2 bases at J, with 4 bases between the two ends. Germline V gives CDR1 KGHSH, CDR2 LQKENI. DNA of the CDR3: TGTGCCAGCTCACCAGACGGCAATCAGCCCCAGCATTTT. It translates to CASSPDGNQPQHF.

Turning to this clonotype: Germline is not matched at one junction end, which may reflect a read error. The chain has TRBV27 and TRBJ2-7; D may be TRBD2 (7 bases). The CDR3 is 13 amino acids. Germline CDR1 reads MNHEY; CDR2 reads SMNVEV (reference sequence). The CDR3 region has the DNA TGTGCCAGCGGGGGGGCCTTTTCCTACGAGCAGCACTTC. This sequence encodes CASGGAFSYEQHF.

This clonotype was picked up many times. At one end the junction does not follow the germline gene, possibly because of a read error. The chain links TRBV19 to TRBJ2-3; D gene ambiguous. Germline lookup yields CDR1 LNHDA and CDR2 SQIVND (reference sequence). The CDR3 extends over 14 amino acids. This CDR3 reads CVSSIALGPDTQYF. CDR3 DNA: TGTGTCAGTAGTATAGCCCTCGGGCCAGATACGCAGTATTTT.